This T cell receptor beta chain came from a study of T cells of healthy individuals. The CDR3 spans 14 residues. V dropped 3 bases and J dropped 0 bases, with 5 bases sitting between them. Germline V gene lookup returns CDR1 KGHDR and CDR2 SFDVKD. This clonotype was seen at least ten times. TCRdb ran MiXCR on the 5' RACE reads and lists one entry per CDR3 protein. The data show some 82,000 distinct CDR3 sequences, with roughly 5% seen just once and roughly 7.6% held by the top ten. J is TRBJ1-5 and V is TRBV24-1; no clear D. The receptor was isolated from a female donor in good health. The CDR3 region has the DNA TGTGCCACCAGTGATGGGAGTAGCAATCAGCCCCAGCATTTT. Residues: CATSDGSSNQPQHF.